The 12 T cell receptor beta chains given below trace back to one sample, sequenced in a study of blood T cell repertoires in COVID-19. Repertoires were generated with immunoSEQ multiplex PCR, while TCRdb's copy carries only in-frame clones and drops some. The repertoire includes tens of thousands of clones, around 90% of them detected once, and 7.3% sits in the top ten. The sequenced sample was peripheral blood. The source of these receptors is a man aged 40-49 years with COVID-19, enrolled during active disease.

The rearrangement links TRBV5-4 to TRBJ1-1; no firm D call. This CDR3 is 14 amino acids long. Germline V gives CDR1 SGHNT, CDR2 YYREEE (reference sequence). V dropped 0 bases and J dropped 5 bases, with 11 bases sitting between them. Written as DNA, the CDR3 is TGTGCCAGCAGCTTGGGGTCAGGAACGACTGAAGCTTTCTTT. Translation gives CASSLGSGTTEAFF.

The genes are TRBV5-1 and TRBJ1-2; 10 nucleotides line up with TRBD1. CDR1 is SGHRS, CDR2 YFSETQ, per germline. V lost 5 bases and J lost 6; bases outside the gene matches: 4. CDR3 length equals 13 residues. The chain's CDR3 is CASRAGTGDGYTF. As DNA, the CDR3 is TGCGCCAGCAGGGCCGGGACAGGGGATGGCTACACCTTC.

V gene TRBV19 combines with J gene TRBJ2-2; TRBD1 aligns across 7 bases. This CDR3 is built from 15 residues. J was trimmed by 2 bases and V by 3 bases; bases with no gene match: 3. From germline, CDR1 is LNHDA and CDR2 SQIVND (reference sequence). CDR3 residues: CASSIGTANTGELFF. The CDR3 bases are TGTGCCAGTAGTATTGGGACAGCTAACACCGGGGAGCTGTTTTTT.

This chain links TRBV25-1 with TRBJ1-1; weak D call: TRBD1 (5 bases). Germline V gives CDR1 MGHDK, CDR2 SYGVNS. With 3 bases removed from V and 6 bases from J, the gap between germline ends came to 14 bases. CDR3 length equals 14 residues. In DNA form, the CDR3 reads TGTGCCAGCAGTGAGCCGGGGGGTGGGCCTGAAGCTTTCTTT. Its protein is CASSEPGGGPEAFF. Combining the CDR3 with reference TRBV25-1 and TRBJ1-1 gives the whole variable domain EADIYQTPRYLVIGTGKKITLECSQTMGHDKMYWYQQDPGMELHLIHYSYGVNSTEKGDLSSESTVSRIRTEHFPLTLESARPSHTSQYLCASSEPGGGPEAFFGQGTRLTVV.

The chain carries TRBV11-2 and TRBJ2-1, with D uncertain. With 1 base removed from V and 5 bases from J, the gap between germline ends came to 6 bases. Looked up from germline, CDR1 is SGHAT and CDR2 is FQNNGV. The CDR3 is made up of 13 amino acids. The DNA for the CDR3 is TGTGCCAGCAGCTTAGGACATAACAATGAGCAGTTCTTC. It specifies CASSLGHNNEQFF.

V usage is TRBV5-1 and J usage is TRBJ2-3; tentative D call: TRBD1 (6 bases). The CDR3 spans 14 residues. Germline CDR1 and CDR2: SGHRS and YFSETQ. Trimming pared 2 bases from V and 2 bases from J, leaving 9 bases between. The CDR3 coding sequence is TGCGCCAGCAGCTTAGGACAGATCACAGATACGCAGTATTTT. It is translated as CASSLGQITDTQYF.

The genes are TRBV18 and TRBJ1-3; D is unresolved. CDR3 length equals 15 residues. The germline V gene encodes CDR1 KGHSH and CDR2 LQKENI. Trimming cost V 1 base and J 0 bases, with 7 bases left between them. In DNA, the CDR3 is TGTGCCAGCTCACCACGCGACAACTCTGGAAACACCATATATTTT. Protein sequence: CASSPRDNSGNTIYF.

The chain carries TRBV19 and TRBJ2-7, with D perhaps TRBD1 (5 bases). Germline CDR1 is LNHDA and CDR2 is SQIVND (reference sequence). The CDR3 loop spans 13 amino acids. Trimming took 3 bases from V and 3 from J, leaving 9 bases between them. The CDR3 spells CASSIDRYYEQYF. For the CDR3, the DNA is TGTGCCAGTAGTATCGACAGATACTACGAGCAGTACTTC.

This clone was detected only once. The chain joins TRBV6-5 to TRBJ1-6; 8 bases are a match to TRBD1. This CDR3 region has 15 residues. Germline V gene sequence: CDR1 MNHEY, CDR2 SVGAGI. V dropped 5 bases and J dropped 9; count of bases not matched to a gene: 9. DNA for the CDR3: TGTGCCAGCAGTCTATCCCCACAGGGGGGTTCACCCCTCCACTTT. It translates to CASSLSPQGGSPLHF.

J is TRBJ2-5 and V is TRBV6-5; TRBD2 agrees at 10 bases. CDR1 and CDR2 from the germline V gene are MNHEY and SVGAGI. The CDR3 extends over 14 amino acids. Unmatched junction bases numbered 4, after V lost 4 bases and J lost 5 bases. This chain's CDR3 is CASSLAGGGETQYF. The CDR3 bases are TGTGCCAGCAGTTTAGCGGGGGGTGGGGAGACCCAGTACTTC.

The CDR3 DNA follows: TGTGCCACCAGTGATTCTGGACTAGCAAGTGATACGCAGTATTTT. Encoded protein: CATSDSGLASDTQYF. The chain links TRBV24-1 to TRBJ2-3; TRBD2 agrees at 8 bases. This CDR3 comprises 15 residues. In germline, CDR1 is KGHDR, CDR2 SFDVKD. V shed 2 bases and J 6 bases; nucleotides not matched to a gene: 6.

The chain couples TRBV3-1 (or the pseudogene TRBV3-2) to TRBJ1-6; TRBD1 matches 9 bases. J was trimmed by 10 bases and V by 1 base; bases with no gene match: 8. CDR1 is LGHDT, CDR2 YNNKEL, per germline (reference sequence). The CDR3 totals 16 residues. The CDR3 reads CASSQATGGNGSPLHF. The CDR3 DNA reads TGTGCCAGCAGCCAAGCTACAGGGGGCAACGGGTCACCCCTCCACTTT.